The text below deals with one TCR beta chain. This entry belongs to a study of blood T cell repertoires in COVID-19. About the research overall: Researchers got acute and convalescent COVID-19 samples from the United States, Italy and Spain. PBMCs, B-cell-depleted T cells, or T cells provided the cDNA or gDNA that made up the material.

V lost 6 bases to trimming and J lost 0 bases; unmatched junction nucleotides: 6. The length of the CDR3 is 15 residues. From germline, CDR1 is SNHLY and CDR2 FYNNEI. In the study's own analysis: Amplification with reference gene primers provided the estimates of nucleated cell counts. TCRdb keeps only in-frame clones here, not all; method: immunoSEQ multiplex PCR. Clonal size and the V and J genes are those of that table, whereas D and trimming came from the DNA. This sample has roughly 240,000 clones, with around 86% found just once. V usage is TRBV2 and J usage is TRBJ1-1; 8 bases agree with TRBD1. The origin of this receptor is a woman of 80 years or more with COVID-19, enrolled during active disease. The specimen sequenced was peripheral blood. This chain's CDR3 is CASRGHRGMNTEAFF. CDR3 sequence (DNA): TGTGCCAGCAGAGGGCACAGGGGGATGAACACTGAAGCTTTCTTT.